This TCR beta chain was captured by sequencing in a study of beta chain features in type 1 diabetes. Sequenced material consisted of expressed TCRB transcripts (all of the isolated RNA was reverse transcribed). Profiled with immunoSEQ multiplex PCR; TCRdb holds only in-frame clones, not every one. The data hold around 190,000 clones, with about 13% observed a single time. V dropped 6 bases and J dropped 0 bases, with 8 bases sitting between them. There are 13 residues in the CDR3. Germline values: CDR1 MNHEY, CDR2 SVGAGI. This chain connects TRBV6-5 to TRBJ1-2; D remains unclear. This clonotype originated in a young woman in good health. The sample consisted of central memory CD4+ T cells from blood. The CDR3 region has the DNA TGTGCCAGCAGCTGGGAGCCTAACTATGGCTACACCTTC. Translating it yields CASSWEPNYGYTF.